This T cell receptor (beta chain) is drawn from a study of naive and memory T cell subsets. The CDR3 spans 15 residues. With 7 bases clipped from V and 3 bases from J, the junction kept 8 bases outside the gene matches. Per germline, CDR1 MNHEY and CDR2 SMNVEV (reference sequence). This clonotype was recorded many times. As yet, its antigen is unknown. Separate alpha and beta amplification began at the second PCR step. An equimolar mix of two oligonucleotides served as the beta constant-region primer for TRBC1 and TRBC2. Nested alpha and beta constant-region primers with the SP2 primer drove four PCR rounds on ligated cDNA. TCRdb independently ran MiXCR on the UMI-ligation and nested PCR reads; one entry per CDR3 protein. The sample holds more than 95,000 distinct CDR3 sequences; 14% are singletons and the top ten take about 3%. Study results and limitations: Naive repertoires, especially CD8, held a few larger clonotypes, possibly memory cells re-expressing CD45RA.

Sequenced: naive CD8+ T cells from blood. The gene calls are TRBV27 and TRBJ1-1, with TRBD1 matching over 10 bases. The origin of this receptor is a human donor in good health. The CDR3, as DNA: TGTGCCAGCAAAAGGGGGACAGGGGTCCACACTGAAGCTTTCTTT. Translating it yields CASKRGTGVHTEAFF.